This record covers a single T cell receptor beta chain. At one end, the junction sequence differs from germline, possibly due to a read error. Primers for the PCR totalled 60 Vbeta and 13 Jbeta. The protocol was immunoSEQ multiplex PCR, while the TCRdb copy is restricted to in-frame clones and leaves out a portion. The sample includes over 200,000 clones, about 84% seen only once; the top ten take roughly 1.3%. The entry originates in a study of cytomegalovirus exposure and HLA in healthy donors. Per germline, CDR1 SEHNR and CDR2 FQNEAQ (reference sequence). The CDR3 is 14 residues long. The chain is built from TRBV7-9 and TRBJ1-2; D may be TRBD1 (5 bases). This TCR derives from a human donor in good health. The sequencing sample was made of PBMCs. The CDR3 is CSSTQGNTNYGYTF. As DNA, the CDR3 is TGTTCCAGCACCCAGGGAAATACTAACTATGGCTACACCTTC.